This TCR beta chain was retrieved from a study of T cell repertoires in cytomegalovirus infection. Study overall: Both a matching HLA type and CMV infection were indicated by public TCR beta signatures.

From the reads, TCRdb called clonotypes with MiXCR, one entry per CDR3 protein. The sample lists under 600,000 distinct CDR3 sequences; 16% were seen once. Study observations and caveats: Cumulative public TCR beta family frequency identified CMV carriers with the relevant HLA.

This clonotype showed up just a few times. Its antigen is currently unknown. The V gene end was trimmed by 1 base and the J gene end by 2 bases; junction bases not matched to a gene: 8. Germline V lookup: CDR1 SGHNT, CDR2 YYREEE (reference sequence). The CDR3 loop spans 18 amino acids. The J gene is TRBJ2-3, the V gene TRBV5-4, with 12 bases fitting TRBD2. Input material: CD8+ T cells from PBMCs. The TCR originated in a human donor in good health (CMV status not recorded). Some clones in this sample may be carry-over from other donors' samples. The CDR3 DNA sequence: TGTGCCAGCAGCTTGATGCCTAGCGGGAGGGAGGTCACAGATACGCAGTATTTT. Protein product: CASSLMPSGREVTDTQYF.